What follows is one TCR beta chain and its context. The antigen is undetermined. This specimen includes other DNA sequences encoding the same CDR3. This record comes from a study of T cell responses to AZD1222 COVID-19 vaccine. Whole-study context: Some second doses came at about 4 weeks and others at about 12 weeks; these were pooled.

Regarding the study as a whole: White British people made up most donors, females outnumbered males, and clonal diversity was possibly underestimated. Targets within unmutated variant regions were reportedly found for nearly half of spike-specific TCRs. Dominant at 160-218 and 743-854, vaccine-associated CD4 TCRs also spanned spike.

Method: immunoSEQ multiplex PCR; TCRdb's copy keeps in-frame clones and lacks some. This repertoire shows 130,000 or so clones, roughly nine tenths found once; its top ten account for 28%. J lost 1 base, V lost 3 bases, and 1 base had no gene match. The germline CDR1 and CDR2 sequences are KGHSH and LQKENI. This CDR3 has 15 amino acids. The genes are TRBV18 and TRBJ1-5; the match to TRBD1 covers 9 bases. The TCR originated in an adult in good health. This material consisted of peripheral blood, taken on day 0 of AZD1222 vaccination. As DNA, the CDR3 is TGTGCCAGCTCACCCGGGACAGGGAGCAATCAGCCCCAGCATTTT. This translates into CASSPGTGSNQPQHF.